One sample yielded the 13 T cell receptor beta chains listed below, sequenced in a study of OX40 agonist ivuxolimab in advanced cancers. Libraries were prepared by immunoSEQ multiplex PCR; TCRdb keeps only in-frame clonotypes and omits some of them. The repertoire has about 23,000 clones, around 80% of them found once; the top ten carry approximately 15%. The sequencing used CD4+ or CD8+ T cells sorted from blood, collected in a trial of the OX40 agonist ivuxolimab. Receptors were obtained from an adult with an advanced solid tumor such as melanoma, head and neck, liver or kidney cancer.

This rearrangement joins TRBV9 to TRBJ1-2; no reliable D call. The CDR3 consists of 12 residues. The V gene lost 3 bases and the J gene lost 6 bases, with 9 bases spanning the gap. The germline V gene has CDR1 SGDLS and CDR2 YYNGEE. Here the CDR3 reads CASSESGNGYTF. The CDR3 bases are TGTGCCAGCAGCGAGTCTGGTAATGGCTACACCTTC.

The chain couples TRBV6-4 to TRBJ2-3, with 12 bases fitting TRBD2. The trim removed 4 bases at V and 1 base at J, leaving 0 bases unmatched. Germline V gene data show CDR1 as MRHNA and CDR2 as SNTAGT. The CDR3 is made up of 15 amino acids. The CDR3 DNA sequence: TGTGCCAGCAGTGGGACTAGCGGGGGCACAGATACGCAGTATTTT. Its protein product is CASSGTSGGTDTQYF.

V is TRBV7-8 and J is TRBJ2-7; 7 bases agree with TRBD2. J gave up 6 bases and V 6 bases, and 8 bases lay outside the gene matches. CDR1 and CDR2 from the germline V gene are SGHVS and FQNEAQ. The CDR3 loop spans 13 amino acids. CDR3 nucleotide sequence: TGTGCCAGCAGTGTCCTCTGGGGGGGCGAGCAGTACTTC. It encodes CASSVLWGGEQYF.

This clone has a handful of counts. The chain combines TRBV2 with TRBJ1-2; 7 bases match TRBD1. The V and J ends lost 6 bases and 4 bases, in that order; junction bases with no gene match: 11. Germline V gene lookup returns CDR1 SNHLY and CDR2 FYNNEI. This CDR3 region has 15 residues. The chain's CDR3 is CASSLSRDSSYGYTF. CDR3 sequence (DNA): TGTGCCAGCAGCCTTTCCCGGGACAGCAGCTATGGCTACACCTTC.

The CDR3 DNA sequence: TGCGCCAGCAGCTCGCGCCCGACAGGGGCCCCCAAAGAGACCCAGTACTTC. Translation gives CASSSRPTGAPKETQYF. This chain links TRBV4-1 with TRBJ2-5; 8 bases are shared with TRBD1. Per germline, CDR1 MGHRA and CDR2 YSYEKL. The CDR3 is 17 residues long. V trimming: 5 bases; J trimming: 3 bases; junction bases outside the gene matches: 14.

This sequence joins TRBV11-1 and TRBJ2-7; D might be TRBD1 or TRBD2, each matching 5 bases. The CDR3 is 13 residues long. V was cut by 5 bases and J by 3 bases, with 11 bases left in between. Germline assignment: CDR1 SGHAT and CDR2 FQDESV (reference sequence). CDR3 protein: CASSPGPNYEQYF. DNA for the CDR3: TGTGCCAGCAGCCCGGGACCAAACTACGAGCAGTACTTC.

The rearrangement links TRBV7-9 to TRBJ2-7; D tentatively reads TRBD1 or TRBD2 (6 bases each). The length of the CDR3 is 17 residues. The germline V gene has CDR1 SEHNR and CDR2 FQNEAQ (reference sequence). Trimming stripped 6 bases from V and 1 base from J, with 22 bases between. CDR3 sequence: CASRGGGRRSGSYEQYF. CDR3 in DNA: TGTGCCAGCAGGGGGGGCGGTAGGCGTTCGGGATCCTACGAGCAGTACTTC.

The gene calls are TRBV4-1 and TRBJ2-2; D unclear. The germline V and J ends were trimmed by 3 bases and 7 bases, with 15 bases remaining between them. The CDR3 runs 15 residues. Germline CDR1 reads MGHRA; CDR2 reads YSYEKL. The chain's CDR3 is CASSHAAVRVGELFF. For the CDR3, the DNA is TGCGCCAGCAGCCACGCAGCAGTAAGGGTCGGGGAGCTGTTTTTT.

The rearrangement links TRBV6-5 to TRBJ1-6; D gene ambiguous. The V end was cut by 4 bases, the J end by 3 bases, with 7 bases between. Germline-derived CDR1 and CDR2 are MNHEY and SVGAGI. The CDR3 consists of 14 residues. CDR3 sequence (DNA): TGTGCCAGCAGTTGGATAAGCTATAATTCACCCCTCCACTTT. Its protein product is CASSWISYNSPLHF.

The chain combines TRBV5-4 with TRBJ1-1; no clear D. The CDR3 sequence is 13 residues long. Germline-derived CDR1 and CDR2 are SGHNT and YYREEE (reference sequence). V shed 4 bases and J shed 6 bases, with 13 bases lying between them. This chain's CDR3 is CASSRGKAAEAFF. The CDR3 DNA reads as TGTGCCAGCAGCCGAGGGAAGGCGGCTGAAGCTTTCTTT. The variable domain in full, with the rest retrieved from reference TRBV5-4 and TRBJ1-1, is ETGVTQSPTHLIKTRGQQVTLRCSSQSGHNTVSWYQQALGQGPQFIFQYYREEENGRGNFPPRFSGLQFPNYSSELNVNALELDDSALYLCASSRGKAAEAFFGQGTRLTVV.

J is TRBJ1-2 and V is TRBV7-6; D is uncertain. CDR3 length: 13 amino acids. Trimming stripped 5 bases from V and 5 bases from J, with 12 bases between. CDR1 and CDR2 from the germline V gene are SGHVS and FNYEAQ. CDR3 sequence reads: CASSPGPRYGYTF. CDR3 DNA: TGTGCCAGCAGCCCAGGCCCACGGTATGGCTACACCTTC. The entire variable domain, with the rest obtained from reference TRBV7-6 and TRBJ1-2, is as follows: GAGVSQSPRYKVTKRGQDVALRCDPISGHVSLYWYRQALGQGPEFLTYFNYEAQQDKSGLPNDRFSAERPEGSISTLTIQRTEQRDSAMYRCASSPGPRYGYTFGSGTRLTVV.

The rearrangement uses TRBV4-3 and TRBJ2-5, with TRBD2 matching 9 bases. The germline CDR1 and CDR2 sequences are LGHNA and YSLEER. This CDR3 contains 19 residues. With V trimmed by 1 base and J by 5 bases, 17 bases remained unmatched. The DNA of the CDR3 is TGCGCCAGCAGCCAAGGGGCCTACTCGCGGGGGGGCGGGGTGGAGACCCAGTACTTC. Translating gives CASSQGAYSRGGGVETQYF.

The J gene is TRBJ2-1, the V gene TRBV27; a weak D match, TRBD2 (6 bases). This CDR3 is built from 15 residues. V shed 2 bases and J shed 5 bases, with 13 bases lying between them. Germline V gives CDR1 MNHEY, CDR2 SMNVEV (reference sequence). The CDR3 protein is CASSLTSRRNNEQFF. The CDR3 nucleotides are TGTGCCAGCAGTTTAACTAGCCGGCGAAACAATGAGCAGTTCTTC.